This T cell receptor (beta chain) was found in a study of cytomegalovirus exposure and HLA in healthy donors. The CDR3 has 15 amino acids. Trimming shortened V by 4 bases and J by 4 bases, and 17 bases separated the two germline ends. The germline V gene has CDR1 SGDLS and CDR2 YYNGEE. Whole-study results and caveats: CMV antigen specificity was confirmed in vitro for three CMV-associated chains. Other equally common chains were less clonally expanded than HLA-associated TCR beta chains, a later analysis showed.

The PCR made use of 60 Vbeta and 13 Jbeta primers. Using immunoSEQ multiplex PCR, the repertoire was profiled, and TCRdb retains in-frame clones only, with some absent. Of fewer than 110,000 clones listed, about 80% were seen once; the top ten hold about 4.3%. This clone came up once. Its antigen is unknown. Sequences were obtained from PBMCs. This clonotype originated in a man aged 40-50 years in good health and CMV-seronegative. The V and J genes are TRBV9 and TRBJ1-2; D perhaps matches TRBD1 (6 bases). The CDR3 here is CASSQGIQGPYGYTF. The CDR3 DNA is TGTGCCAGCAGCCAGGGTATACAGGGTCCCTATGGCTACACCTTC.